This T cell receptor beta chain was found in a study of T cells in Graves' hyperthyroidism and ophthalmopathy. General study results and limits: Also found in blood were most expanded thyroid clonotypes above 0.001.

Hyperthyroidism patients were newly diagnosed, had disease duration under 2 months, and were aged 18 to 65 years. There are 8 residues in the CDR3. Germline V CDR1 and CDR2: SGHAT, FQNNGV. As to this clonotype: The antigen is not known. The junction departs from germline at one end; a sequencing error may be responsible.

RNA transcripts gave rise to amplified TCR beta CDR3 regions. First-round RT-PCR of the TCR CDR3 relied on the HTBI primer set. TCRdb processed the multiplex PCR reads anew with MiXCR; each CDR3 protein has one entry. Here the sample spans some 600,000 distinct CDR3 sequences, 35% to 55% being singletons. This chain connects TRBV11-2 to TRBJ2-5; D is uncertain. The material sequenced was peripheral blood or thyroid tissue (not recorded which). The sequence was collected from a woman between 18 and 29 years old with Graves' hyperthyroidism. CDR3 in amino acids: CASSPPDF. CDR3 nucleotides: TGTGCCAGCAGCCCCCCAGACTTT.